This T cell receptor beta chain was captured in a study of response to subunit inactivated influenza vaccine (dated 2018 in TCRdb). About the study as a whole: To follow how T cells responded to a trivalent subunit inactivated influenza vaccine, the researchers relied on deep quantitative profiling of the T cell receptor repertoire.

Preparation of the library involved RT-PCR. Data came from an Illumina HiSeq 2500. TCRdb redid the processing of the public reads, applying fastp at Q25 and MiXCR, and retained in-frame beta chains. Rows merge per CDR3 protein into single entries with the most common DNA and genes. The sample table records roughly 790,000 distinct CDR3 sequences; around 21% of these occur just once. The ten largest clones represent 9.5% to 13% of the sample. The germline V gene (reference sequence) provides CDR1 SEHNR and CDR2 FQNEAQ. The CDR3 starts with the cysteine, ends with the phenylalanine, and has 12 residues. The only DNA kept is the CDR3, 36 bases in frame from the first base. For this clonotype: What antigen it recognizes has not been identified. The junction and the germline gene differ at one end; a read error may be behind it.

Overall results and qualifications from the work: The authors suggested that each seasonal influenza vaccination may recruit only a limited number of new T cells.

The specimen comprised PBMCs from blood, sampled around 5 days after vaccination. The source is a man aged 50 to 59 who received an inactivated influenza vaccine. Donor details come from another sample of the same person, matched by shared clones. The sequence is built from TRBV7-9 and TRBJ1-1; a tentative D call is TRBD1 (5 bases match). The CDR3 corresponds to CASGLGVTEAFF. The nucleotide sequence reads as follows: TGTGCCAGCGGCTTGGGGGTCACTGAAGCTTTCTTT. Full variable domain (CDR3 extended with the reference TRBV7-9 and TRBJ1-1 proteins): DTGVSQNPRHKITKRGQNVTFRCDPISEHNRLYWYRQTLGQGPEFLTYFQNEAQLEKSRLLSDRFSAERPKGSFSTLEIQRTEQGDSAMYLCASGLGVTEAFFGQGTRLTVV.